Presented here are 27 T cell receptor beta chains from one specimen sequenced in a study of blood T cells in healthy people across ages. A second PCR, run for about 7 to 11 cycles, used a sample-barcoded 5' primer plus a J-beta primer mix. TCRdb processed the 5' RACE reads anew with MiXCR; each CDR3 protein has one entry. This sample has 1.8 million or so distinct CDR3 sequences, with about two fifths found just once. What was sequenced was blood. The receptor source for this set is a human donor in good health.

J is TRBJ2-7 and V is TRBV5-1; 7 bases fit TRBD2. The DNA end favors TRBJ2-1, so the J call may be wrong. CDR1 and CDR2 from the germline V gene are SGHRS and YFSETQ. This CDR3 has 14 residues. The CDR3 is CASSLSSGEGEQFF. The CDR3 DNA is TGCGCCAGCAGTTTGTCGTCGGGGGAGGGTGAGCAGTTCTTC.

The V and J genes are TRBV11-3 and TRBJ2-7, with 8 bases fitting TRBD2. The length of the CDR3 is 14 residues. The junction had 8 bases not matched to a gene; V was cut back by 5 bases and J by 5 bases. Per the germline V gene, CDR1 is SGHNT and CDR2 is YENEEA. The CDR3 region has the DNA TGTGCCAGCAGCCTTTCGGGGGGGAGGAACGAGCAGTACTTC. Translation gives CASSLSGGRNEQYF.

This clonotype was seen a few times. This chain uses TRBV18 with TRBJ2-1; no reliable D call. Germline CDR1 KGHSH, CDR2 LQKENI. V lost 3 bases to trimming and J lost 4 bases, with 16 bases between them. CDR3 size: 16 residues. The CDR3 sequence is CASSPAPGPLYNEQFF. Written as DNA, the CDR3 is TGTGCCAGCTCACCCGCCCCCGGCCCCCTTTACAATGAGCAGTTCTTC.

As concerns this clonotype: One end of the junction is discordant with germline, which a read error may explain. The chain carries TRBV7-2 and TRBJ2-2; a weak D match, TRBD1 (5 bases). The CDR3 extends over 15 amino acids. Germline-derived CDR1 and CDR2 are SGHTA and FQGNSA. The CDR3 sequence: CASSWRKGNTRELFF. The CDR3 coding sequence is TGTGCCAGCAGCTGGCGGAAGGGGAACACCAGGGAGCTGTTTTTT.

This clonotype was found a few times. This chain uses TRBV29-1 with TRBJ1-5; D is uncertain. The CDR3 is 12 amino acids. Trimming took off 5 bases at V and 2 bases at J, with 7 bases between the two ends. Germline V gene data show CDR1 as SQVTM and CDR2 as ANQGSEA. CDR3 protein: CSVRMGNQPQHF. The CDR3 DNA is TGCAGCGTTCGGATGGGCAATCAGCCCCAGCATTTT.

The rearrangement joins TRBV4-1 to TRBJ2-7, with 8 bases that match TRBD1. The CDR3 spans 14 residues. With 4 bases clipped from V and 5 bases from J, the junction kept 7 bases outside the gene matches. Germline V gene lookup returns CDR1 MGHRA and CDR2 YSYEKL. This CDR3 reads CASSPRTGKDEQYF. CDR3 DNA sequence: TGCGCCAGCAGCCCCCGGACAGGGAAAGACGAGCAGTACTTC.

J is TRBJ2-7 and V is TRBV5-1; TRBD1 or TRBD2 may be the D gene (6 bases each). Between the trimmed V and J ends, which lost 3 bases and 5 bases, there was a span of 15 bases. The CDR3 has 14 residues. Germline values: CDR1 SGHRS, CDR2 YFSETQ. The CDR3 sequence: CASSWGVQGDEQYF. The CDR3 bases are TGCGCCAGCAGCTGGGGGGTACAGGGTGACGAGCAGTACTTC.

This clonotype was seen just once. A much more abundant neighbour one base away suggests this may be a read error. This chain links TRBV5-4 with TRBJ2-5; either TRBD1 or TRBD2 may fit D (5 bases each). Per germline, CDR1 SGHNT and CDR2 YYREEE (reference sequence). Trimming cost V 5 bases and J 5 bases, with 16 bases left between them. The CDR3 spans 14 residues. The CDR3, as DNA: TGTGCCAGCAGTTCCCCGGGGCCGCTGGAGACCCAGTACTTC. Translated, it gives CASSSPGPLETQYF.

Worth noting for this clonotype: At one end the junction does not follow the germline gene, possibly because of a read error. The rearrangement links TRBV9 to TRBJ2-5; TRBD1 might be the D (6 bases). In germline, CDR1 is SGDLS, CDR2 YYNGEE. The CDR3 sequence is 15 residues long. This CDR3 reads CAGSVGGGVGETQYF. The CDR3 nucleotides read TGTGCCGGCAGCGTAGGGGGTGGGGTCGGAGAGACCCAGTACTTC.

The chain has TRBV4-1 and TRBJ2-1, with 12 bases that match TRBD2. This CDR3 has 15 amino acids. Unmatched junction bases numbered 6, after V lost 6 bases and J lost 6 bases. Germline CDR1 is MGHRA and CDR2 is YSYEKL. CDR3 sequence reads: CASRPGLAGTNEQFF. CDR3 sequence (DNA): TGCGCCAGCAGACCCGGACTAGCGGGAACCAATGAGCAGTTCTTC.

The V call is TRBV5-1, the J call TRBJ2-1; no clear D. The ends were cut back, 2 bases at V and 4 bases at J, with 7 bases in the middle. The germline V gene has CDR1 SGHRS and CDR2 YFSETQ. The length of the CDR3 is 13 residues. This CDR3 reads CASSFGEYNEQFF. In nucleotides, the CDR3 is TGCGCCAGCAGCTTTGGGGAATACAATGAGCAGTTCTTC.

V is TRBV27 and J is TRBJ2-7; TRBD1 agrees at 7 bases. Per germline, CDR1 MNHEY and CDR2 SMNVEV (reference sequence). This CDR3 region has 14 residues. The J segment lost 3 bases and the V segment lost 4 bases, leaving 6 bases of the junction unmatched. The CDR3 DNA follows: TGTGCCAGCAGTTGGGGACAGTGGGACTACGAGCAGTACTTC. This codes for CASSWGQWDYEQYF.

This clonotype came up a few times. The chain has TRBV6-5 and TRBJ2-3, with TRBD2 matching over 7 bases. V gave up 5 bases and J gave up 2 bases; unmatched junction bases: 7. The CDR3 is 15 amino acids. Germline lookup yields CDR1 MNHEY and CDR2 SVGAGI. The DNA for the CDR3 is TGTGCCAGCAGTCTAAGCGGGACTCCCACAGATACGCAGTATTTT. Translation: CASSLSGTPTDTQYF.

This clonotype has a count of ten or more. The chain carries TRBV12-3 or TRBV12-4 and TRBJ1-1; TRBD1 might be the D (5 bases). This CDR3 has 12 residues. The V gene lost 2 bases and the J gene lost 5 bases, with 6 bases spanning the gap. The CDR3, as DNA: TGTGCCAGCAGTTTACAGGGAACTGAAGCTTTCTTT. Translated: CASSLQGTEAFF.

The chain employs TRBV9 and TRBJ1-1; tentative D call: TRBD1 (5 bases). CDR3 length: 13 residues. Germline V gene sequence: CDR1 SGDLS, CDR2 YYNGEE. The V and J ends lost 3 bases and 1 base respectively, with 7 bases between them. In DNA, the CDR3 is TGTGCCAGCAGCGACAGGCCGAACACTGAAGCTTTCTTT. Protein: CASSDRPNTEAFF.

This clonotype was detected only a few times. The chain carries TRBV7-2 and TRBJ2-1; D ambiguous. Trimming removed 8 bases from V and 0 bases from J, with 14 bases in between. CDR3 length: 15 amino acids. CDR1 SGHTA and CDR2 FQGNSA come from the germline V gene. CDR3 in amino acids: CASLLTQSSYNEQFF. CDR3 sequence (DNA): TGTGCCAGCCTCCTAACACAGAGCTCCTACAATGAGCAGTTCTTC. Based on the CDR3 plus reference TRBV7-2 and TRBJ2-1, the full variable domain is GAGVSQSPSNKVTEKGKDVELRCDPISGHTALYWYRQSLGQGLEFLIYFQGNSAPDKSGLPSDRFSAERTGGSVSTLTIQRTQQEDSAVYLCASLLTQSSYNEQFFGPGTRLTVL.

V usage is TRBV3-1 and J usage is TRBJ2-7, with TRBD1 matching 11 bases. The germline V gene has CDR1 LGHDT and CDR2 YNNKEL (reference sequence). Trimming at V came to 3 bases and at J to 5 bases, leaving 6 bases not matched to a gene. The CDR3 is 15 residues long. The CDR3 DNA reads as TGTGCCAGCAGCCACCCGGGACAGGGGGTCGACGAGCAGTACTTC. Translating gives CASSHPGQGVDEQYF.

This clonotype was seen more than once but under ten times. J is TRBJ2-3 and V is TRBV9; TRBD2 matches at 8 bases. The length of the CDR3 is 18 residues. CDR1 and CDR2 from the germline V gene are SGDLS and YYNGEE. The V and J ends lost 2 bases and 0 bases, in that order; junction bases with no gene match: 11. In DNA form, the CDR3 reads TGTGCCAGCAGCGTGTTAGCGGGGTCTTATACTAGCACAGATACGCAGTATTTT. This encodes CASSVLAGSYTSTDTQYF.

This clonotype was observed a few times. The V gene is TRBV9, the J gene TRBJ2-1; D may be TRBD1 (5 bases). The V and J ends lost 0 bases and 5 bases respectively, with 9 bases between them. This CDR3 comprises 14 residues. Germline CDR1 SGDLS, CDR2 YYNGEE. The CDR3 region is CASSVEAGNNEQFF. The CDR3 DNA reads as TGTGCCAGCAGCGTAGAAGCAGGGAACAATGAGCAGTTCTTC.

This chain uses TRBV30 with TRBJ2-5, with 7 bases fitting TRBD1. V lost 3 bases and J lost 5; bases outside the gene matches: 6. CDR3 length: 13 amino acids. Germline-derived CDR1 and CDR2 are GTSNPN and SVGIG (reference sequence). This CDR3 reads CAWRGTVRETQYF. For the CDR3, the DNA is TGTGCCTGGAGGGGGACAGTTCGGGAGACCCAGTACTTC. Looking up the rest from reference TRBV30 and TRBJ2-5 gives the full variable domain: SQTIHQWPATLVQPVGSPLSLECTVEGTSNPNLYWYRQAAGRGLQLLFYSVGIGQISSEVPQNLSASRPQDRQFILSSKKLLLSDSGFYLCAWRGTVRETQYFGPGTRLLVL.

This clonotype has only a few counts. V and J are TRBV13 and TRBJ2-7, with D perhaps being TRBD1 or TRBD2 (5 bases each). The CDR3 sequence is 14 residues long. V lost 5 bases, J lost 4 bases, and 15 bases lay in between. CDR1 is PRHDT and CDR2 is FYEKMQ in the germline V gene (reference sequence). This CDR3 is CASSGPGRPYEQYF. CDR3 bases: TGTGCCAGCAGCGGACCGGGACGGCCTTACGAGCAGTACTTC.

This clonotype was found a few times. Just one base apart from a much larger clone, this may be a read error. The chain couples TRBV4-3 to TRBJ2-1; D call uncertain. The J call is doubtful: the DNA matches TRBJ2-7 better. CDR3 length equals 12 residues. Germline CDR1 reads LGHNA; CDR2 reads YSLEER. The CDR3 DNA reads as TGCGCCAGCGCCCATGCCGGAAGTGAGCAGTACTTC. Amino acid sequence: CASAHAGSEQYF.

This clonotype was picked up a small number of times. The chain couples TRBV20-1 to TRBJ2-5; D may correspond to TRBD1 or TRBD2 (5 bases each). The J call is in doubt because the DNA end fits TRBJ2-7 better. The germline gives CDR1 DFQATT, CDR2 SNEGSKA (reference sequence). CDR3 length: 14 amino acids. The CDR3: CSARSPLGVYEQYF. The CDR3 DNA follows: TGCAGTGCTAGATCTCCACTAGGGGTATACGAGCAGTACTTC.

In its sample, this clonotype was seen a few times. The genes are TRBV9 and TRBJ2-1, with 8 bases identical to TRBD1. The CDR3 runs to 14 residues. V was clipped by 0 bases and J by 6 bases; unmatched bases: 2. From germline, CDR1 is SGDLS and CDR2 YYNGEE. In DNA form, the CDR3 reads TGTGCCAGCAGCGTAGGGGACAGGCTCAATGAGCAGTTCTTC. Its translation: CASSVGDRLNEQFF.

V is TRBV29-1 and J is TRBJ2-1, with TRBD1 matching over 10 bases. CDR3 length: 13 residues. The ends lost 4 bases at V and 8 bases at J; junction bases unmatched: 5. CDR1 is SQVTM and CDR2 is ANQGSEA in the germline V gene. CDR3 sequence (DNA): TGCAGCGTTGCCGGGACAGGGGACGATGAGCAGTTCTTC. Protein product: CSVAGTGDDEQFF.

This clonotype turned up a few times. The CDR3 DNA sequence: TGCGCCAGCAGCCAAGAGCTGGGTACCTCGACGCAGTATTTT. Its protein product is CASSQELGTSTQYF. V and J are TRBV4-3 and TRBJ2-3, with D uncertain. This CDR3 is 14 amino acids long. CDR1 and CDR2 from the germline V gene are LGHNA and YSLEER. V was cut by 0 bases and J by 9 bases, with 13 bases left in between.

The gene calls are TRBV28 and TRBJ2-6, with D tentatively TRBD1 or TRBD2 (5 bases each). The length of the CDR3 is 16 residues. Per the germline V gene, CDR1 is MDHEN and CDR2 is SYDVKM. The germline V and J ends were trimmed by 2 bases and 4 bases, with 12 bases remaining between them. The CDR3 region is CASSLGGVKGANVLTF. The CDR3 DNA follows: TGTGCCAGCAGTTTAGGGGGAGTTAAGGGGGCCAACGTCCTGACTTTC.